This TCR beta chain was observed in a study of T cell changes during pregnancy in multiple sclerosis. CDR1 and CDR2 from the germline V gene are SGDLS and YYNGEE. The junction had 9 bases not matched to a gene; V was cut back by 4 bases and J by 4 bases. The length of the CDR3 is 16 residues. The protocol was immunoSEQ multiplex PCR, while the TCRdb copy is restricted to in-frame clones and leaves out a portion. This table holds approximately 64,000 clones, less than 95% found once. The source is a female donor in good health, enrolled as a control in a pregnancy study. This chain links TRBV9 with TRBJ2-2, with TRBD2 matching over 8 bases. Sequencing used peripheral blood, obtained in the second trimester of pregnancy. The CDR3 loop is CASSSRGGRGTGELFF. In DNA, the CDR3 is TGTGCCAGCAGCTCCCGGGGGGGCCGGGGCACCGGGGAGCTGTTTTTT.